Reported below is one TCR beta chain. Repertoires were generated with immunoSEQ multiplex PCR, while TCRdb's copy carries only in-frame clones and drops some. This table has 97,000 or so clones, roughly 90% appearing once. This sample was included in a study of cytomegalovirus exposure and HLA in healthy donors. Deletions cut 5 bases from V and 5 bases from J, with 18 bases between. This CDR3 comprises 15 residues. Germline loops: CDR1 SGHTA, CDR2 FQGNSA. The chain has TRBV7-2 and TRBJ1-2; possibly TRBD1 for D (6 bases). This clonotype originated in a young man in good health and CMV-seropositive. Source material: PBMCs. CDR3 nucleotides: TGTGCCAGCAGCCCAGCGGGGGGCGCTTTGTATGGCTACACCTTC. It yields the protein CASSPAGGALYGYTF.